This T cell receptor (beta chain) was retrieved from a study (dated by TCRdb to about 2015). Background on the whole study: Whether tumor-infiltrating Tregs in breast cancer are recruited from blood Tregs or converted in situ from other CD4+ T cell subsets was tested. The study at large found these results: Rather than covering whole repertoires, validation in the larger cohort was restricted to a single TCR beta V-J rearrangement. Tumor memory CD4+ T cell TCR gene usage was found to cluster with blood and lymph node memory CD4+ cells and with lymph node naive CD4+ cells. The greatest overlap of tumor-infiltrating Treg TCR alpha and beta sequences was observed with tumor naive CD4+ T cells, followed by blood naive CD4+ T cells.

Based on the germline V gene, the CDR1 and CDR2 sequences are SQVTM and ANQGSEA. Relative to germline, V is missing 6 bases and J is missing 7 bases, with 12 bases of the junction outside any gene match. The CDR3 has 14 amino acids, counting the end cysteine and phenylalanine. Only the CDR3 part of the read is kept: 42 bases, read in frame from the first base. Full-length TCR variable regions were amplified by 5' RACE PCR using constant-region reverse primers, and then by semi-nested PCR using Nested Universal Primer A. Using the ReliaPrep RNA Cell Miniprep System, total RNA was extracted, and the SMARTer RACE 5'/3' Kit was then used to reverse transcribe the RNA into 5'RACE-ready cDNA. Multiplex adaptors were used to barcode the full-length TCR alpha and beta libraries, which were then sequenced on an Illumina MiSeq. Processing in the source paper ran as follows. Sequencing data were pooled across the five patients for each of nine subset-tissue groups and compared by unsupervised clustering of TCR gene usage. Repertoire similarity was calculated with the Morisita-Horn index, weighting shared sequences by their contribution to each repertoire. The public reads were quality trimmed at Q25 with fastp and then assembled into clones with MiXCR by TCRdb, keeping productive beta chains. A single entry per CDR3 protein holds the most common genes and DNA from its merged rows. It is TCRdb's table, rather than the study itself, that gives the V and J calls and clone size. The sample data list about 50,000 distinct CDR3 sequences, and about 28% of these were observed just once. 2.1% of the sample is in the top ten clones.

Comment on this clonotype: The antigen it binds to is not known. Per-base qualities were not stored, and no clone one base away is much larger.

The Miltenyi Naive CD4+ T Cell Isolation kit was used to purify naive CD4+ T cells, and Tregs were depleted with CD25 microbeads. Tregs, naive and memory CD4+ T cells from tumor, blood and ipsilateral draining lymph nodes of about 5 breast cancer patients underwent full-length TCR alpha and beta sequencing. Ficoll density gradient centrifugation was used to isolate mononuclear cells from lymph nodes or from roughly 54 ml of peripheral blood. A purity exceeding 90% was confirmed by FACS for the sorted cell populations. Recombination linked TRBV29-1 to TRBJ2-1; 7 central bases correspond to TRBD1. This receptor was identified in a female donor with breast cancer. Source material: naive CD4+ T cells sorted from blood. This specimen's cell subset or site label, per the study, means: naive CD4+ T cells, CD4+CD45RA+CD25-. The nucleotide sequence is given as TGCAGCGTGTCGAGGGGGCCCTATAGAAATGAGCAGTTCTTC. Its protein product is CSVSRGPYRNEQFF.